This T cell receptor (beta chain) was retrieved from a study of control samples from healthy donors and cancer patients. This clone was detected only once. The protocol was immunoSEQ multiplex PCR, while the TCRdb copy is restricted to in-frame clones and leaves out a portion. The sample records a few hundred thousand clones, roughly 90% being singletons. This receptor was identified in a man between 35 and 55 years old with head and neck cancer. Sequencing was performed on PBMCs.

CDR3 in DNA: TGTGCCAGCAGTTCTAGATTAGCGGGATTATACGAGCAGTACTTC. Protein product: CASSSRLAGLYEQYF. The chain joins TRBV28 to TRBJ2-7; 8 bases line up with TRBD2. The CDR3 is 15 amino acids. With V trimmed by 4 bases and J by 4 bases, 9 bases remained unmatched. Per germline, CDR1 MDHEN and CDR2 SYDVKM.